This is a list of T cell receptor beta chains from one sample in a study of graft-versus-host responses after intestinal transplantation. Here immunoSEQ multiplex PCR was the method, and the copy in TCRdb shows in-frame clones only, minus some. The sample has around 92,000 clones; about 83% are singletons. The material was PBMCs, obtained 255 days after intestinal transplant. These TCRs come from a human patient who received an intestinal transplant, so some T cells may come from the graft donor. The CDR3 runs from the conserved cysteine through the conserved F or W. D genes are given only for firm matches.

>NA|TRBJ2-3|TRBV5-4
CASSGDQVSTDTQYF
TGTGCCAGCAGCGGGGACCAAGTAAGCACAGATACGCAGTATTTT
>TRBD2|TRBJ2-2|TRBV18
CASSLGLAGTVGELFF
TGTGCCAGCTCACTGGGACTAGCGGGGACGGTCGGGGAGCTGTTTTTT
>TRBD1|TRBJ1-2|TRBV9
CASSVAPAGQVSYTF
TGTGCCAGCAGCGTAGCCCCCGCGGGACAGGTCAGCTACACCTTC
>NA|TRBJ2-6|TRBV5-6
CASSYGTDPSGANVLTF
TGTGCCAGCAGCTACGGGACGGACCCCTCTGGGGCCAACGTCCTGACTTTC
>TRBD1|TRBJ1-1|TRBV28
CASSSTGDLGTEAFF
TGTGCCAGCAGTAGTACAGGGGATTTGGGCACTGAAGCTTTCTTT
>NA|TRBJ1-1|TRBV11-2
CASSLTGYTEAFF
TGTGCCAGCAGCCTCACAGGGTACACTGAAGCTTTCTTT
>NA|TRBJ2-1|TRBV6-5
CASIGKGVLYNEQFF
TGTGCCAGCATTGGAAAGGGCGTTCTCTACAATGAGCAGTTCTTC
>NA|TRBJ2-2|TRBV6-6
CASSYRGVTTGELFF
TGTGCCAGCAGTTACCGGGGTGTCACCACCGGGGAGCTGTTTTTT
>NA|TRBJ1-2|TRBV7-9
CASSRRQENYGYTF
TGTGCCAGCAGCCGGAGGCAGGAAAACTATGGCTACACCTTC
>NA|TRBJ1-5|TRBV19
CASSTGTGFSNQPQHF
TGTGCCAGTAGTACCGGAACAGGCTTCAGCAATCAGCCCCAGCATTTT
>NA|TRBJ2-3|TRBV5-1
CASSLEGRSDTQYF
TGCGCCAGCAGCTTGGAAGGGCGGTCAGATACGCAGTATTTT
>NA|TRBJ2-5|TRBV7-3
CASSLGLAQGETQYF
TGTGCCAGCAGCTTAGGGCTAGCCCAGGGAGAGACCCAGTACTTC
>TRBD1|TRBJ1-2|TRBV6-1
CASRPKTDRDGYTF
TGTGCCAGCAGACCTAAAACGGACAGGGATGGCTACACCTTC
>NA|TRBJ1-1|TRBV6-6
CASSYSQDTEAFF
TGTGCCAGCAGTTACTCTCAGGACACTGAAGCTTTCTTT
>NA|TRBJ2-1|TRBV1
CTSSRPPAGGHNEQFF
TGCACCAGCAGCCGCCCCCCGGCGGGGGGGCACAATGAGCAGTTCTTC
>TRBD1|TRBJ2-7|TRBV7-9
CASSFIPGQGRSYEQYF
TGTGCCAGCAGCTTTATACCGGGACAGGGAAGATCCTACGAGCAGTACTTC
>NA|TRBJ2-1|TRBV5-4
CASSLDSYNEQFF
TGTGCCAGCAGCTTGGACAGCTACAATGAGCAGTTCTTC
>NA|TRBJ2-7|TRBV28
CASTKAGRRYEQYF
TGTGCCAGTACGAAGGCGGGCAGGAGGTACGAGCAGTACTTC
>NA|TRBJ1-4|TRBV28
CASSLKGQSNEKLFF
TGTGCCAGCAGTTTAAAGGGGCAGTCTAATGAAAAACTGTTTTTT
>NA|TRBJ2-7|TRBV5-4
CASSPGDSTYEQYF
TGTGCCAGCAGCCCGGGGGACTCCACCTACGAGCAGTACTTC
>NA|TRBJ1-2|TRBV2
CASSRGDTNYGYTF
TGTGCCAGCAGTCGAGGAGATACTAACTATGGCTACACCTTC
>TRBD1|TRBJ2-2|TRBV29-1
CSASTGGLTGELFF
TGCAGCGCGTCGACAGGGGGCCTGACCGGGGAGCTGTTTTTT
>TRBD1|TRBJ2-7|TRBV27
CASSLSLGGTGTYEQYF
TGTGCCAGCAGTTTATCTTTAGGGGGGACAGGGACCTACGAGCAGTACTTC